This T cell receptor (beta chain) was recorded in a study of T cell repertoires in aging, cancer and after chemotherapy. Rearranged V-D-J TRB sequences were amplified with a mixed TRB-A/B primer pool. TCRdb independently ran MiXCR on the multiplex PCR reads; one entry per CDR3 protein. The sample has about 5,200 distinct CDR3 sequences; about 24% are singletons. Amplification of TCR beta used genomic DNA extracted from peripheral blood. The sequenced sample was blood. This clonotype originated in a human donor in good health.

The CDR3 spells CASSLAPGDYGYTF. CDR3 DNA sequence: TGCGCCAGCAGCTTGGCGCCCGGGGACTATGGCTACACCTTC. The gene calls are TRBV5-1 and TRBJ1-2; D not certain. Deletions cut 0 bases from V and 3 bases from J, with 9 bases between. Germline assignment: CDR1 SGHRS and CDR2 YFSETQ. There are 14 residues in the CDR3.